These 21 T cell receptor beta chains came from one sample sequenced in a study of shared clonotypes between healthy human individuals (TCRdb year 2020). Receptor amplification or capture employed the immunoSEQ multiplex PCR assay. As stored in TCRdb, this immuneACCESS dataset retains in-frame rearrangements with V and J assigned. A fraction of the clones does not appear; measured against another copy, unresolved V genes explain less than half of the discrepancy, and the remainder lacks a known reason. This sample is represented by approximately 500,000 clones; around 79% of them were singletons. The ten largest clones represent over 10% of the sample. What was sequenced was PBMCs. The receptors were gathered from a woman in her thirties or forties in good health. Some clones in this sample may be carry-over from other donors' samples.

The rearrangement uses TRBV7-2 and TRBJ2-1; TRBD2 agrees at 9 bases. The V and J ends lost 5 bases and 5 bases, in that order; junction bases with no gene match: 7. The length of the CDR3 is 15 residues. CDR1 and CDR2 (germline): SGHTA, FQGNSA. CDR3 sequence reads: CASSLSGSGDNEQFF. The DNA for the CDR3 is TGTGCCAGCAGCCTTAGCGGGAGTGGAGACAATGAGCAGTTCTTC.

The gene calls are TRBV7-9 and TRBJ2-7; TRBD1 might be the D (6 bases). Germline CDR1 SEHNR, CDR2 FQNEAQ (reference sequence). V was pared by 5 bases and J by 0 bases, with 14 bases between. The CDR3 is made up of 15 amino acids. CDR3 in DNA: TGTGCCAGCAGCCGCTCAACAGGGTCCTCCTACGAGCAGTACTTC. Protein product: CASSRSTGSSYEQYF.

The V and J genes are TRBV2 and TRBJ1-5; D may be TRBD1 (5 bases). The CDR3 is made up of 16 amino acids. The V gene's germline CDR1 is SNHLY and CDR2 FYNNEI. V lost 5 bases to trimming and J lost 9 bases, with 23 bases between them. CDR3 DNA sequence: TGTGCCAGCAGTCGAACCTCGGGACTCCGTCGGGTGCCCCAGCATTTT. Translation: CASSRTSGLRRVPQHF.

The chain couples TRBV2 to TRBJ2-2, with 8 bases fitting TRBD1. Germline V gene sequence: CDR1 SNHLY, CDR2 FYNNEI. The CDR3 runs 15 residues. The ends lost 3 bases at V and 3 bases at J; junction bases unmatched: 3. The CDR3 loop is CASSDRGPDTGELFF. CDR3 sequence (DNA): TGTGCCAGCAGTGACAGGGGGCCCGACACCGGGGAGCTGTTTTTT.

The chain carries TRBV7-6 and TRBJ1-5; D is undetermined. The CDR3 sequence is 15 residues long. Trimming removed 2 bases from V and 4 bases from J, with 12 bases in between. Germline CDR1 reads SGHVS; CDR2 reads FNYEAQ. This CDR3 is CASSLSPGPNQPQHF. In DNA, the CDR3 is TGTGCCAGCAGCTTATCTCCGGGCCCTAATCAGCCCCAGCATTTT.

On this clone: A much larger clone is a single base away; this may be a read error. The V call is TRBV6-4, the J call TRBJ2-6; D not certain. Germline CDR1 MRHNA, CDR2 SNTAGT. V lost 3 bases to trimming and J lost 0 bases, with 3 bases between them. The CDR3 is made up of 14 amino acids. CDR3 loop: CASSDGSGANVLTF. CDR3 coding DNA: TGTGCCAGCAGTGATGGCTCTGGGGCCAACGTCCTGACTTTC.

V is TRBV5-1 and J is TRBJ2-7; 7 bases fit TRBD1. This CDR3 has 15 residues. Unmatched junction bases numbered 10, after V lost 4 bases and J lost 3 bases. Germline V gene lookup returns CDR1 SGHRS and CDR2 YFSETQ. The CDR3 DNA follows: TGCGCCAGCAGCCCGACGGGGACAGTCCGCTACGAGCAGTACTTC. Protein sequence: CASSPTGTVRYEQYF.

As to this clone: In the same sample, other DNA sequences code for this CDR3. The rearrangement joins TRBV6-1 to TRBJ1-3; TRBD1 aligns across 9 bases. The CDR3 runs to 14 residues. After removal of 5 bases from V and 8 bases from J, the junction contained 7 bases not matched to a gene. Germline loops: CDR1 MNHNS, CDR2 SASEGT. The CDR3 is CASSLDRGEDTIYF. CDR3 DNA: TGTGCCAGCAGTCTGGACAGGGGAGAAGACACCATATATTTT.

This clone was counted between two and nine times. The genes are TRBV7-3 and TRBJ1-5, with D unclear. There are 13 residues in the CDR3. Germline-derived CDR1 and CDR2 are SGHTA and FQGTGA. Deletions cut 5 bases from V and 6 bases from J, with 11 bases between. The CDR3 reads CASSPPGGQPQHF. CDR3 DNA: TGTGCCAGCAGCCCCCCGGGTGGTCAGCCCCAGCATTTT.

The genes are TRBV5-1 and TRBJ1-1; weak D call: TRBD1 (5 bases). CDR3 size: 13 residues. Germline assignment: CDR1 SGHRS and CDR2 YFSETQ. Trimming cost V 0 bases and J 6 bases, with 9 bases left between them. The CDR3, as DNA: TGCGCCAGCAGCTTGGCGGTGGGGGCTGAAGCTTTCTTT. Its protein product is CASSLAVGAEAFF. Drawing the rest from reference TRBV5-1 and TRBJ1-1, the complete variable domain is KAGVTQTPRYLIKTRGQQVTLSCSPISGHRSVSWYQQTPGQGLQFLFEYFSETQRNKGNFPGRFSGRQFSNSRSEMNVSTLELGDSALYLCASSLAVGAEAFFGQGTRLTVV.

The CDR3, as DNA: TGTGCCTGGACCGGGGGGGGGAATCAGCCCCAGCATTTT. Its translation is CAWTGGGNQPQHF. J is TRBJ1-5 and V is TRBV30; possible D gene TRBD1, 5 bases. Germline V gene lookup returns CDR1 GTSNPN and CDR2 SVGIG (reference sequence). This CDR3 is built from 13 residues. Trimming stripped 4 bases from V and 4 bases from J, with 11 bases between.

The gene calls are TRBV5-1 and TRBJ1-3; a possible D gene is TRBD1 (5 bases). The V end lost 4 bases, the J end lost 0 bases, and 8 bases lay between the germline ends. CDR1 and CDR2 from the germline V gene are SGHRS and YFSETQ. There are 14 residues in the CDR3. The DNA for the CDR3 is TGCGCCAGCAGCGGGGGAGCCTCTGGAAACACCATATATTTT. Translating it yields CASSGGASGNTIYF. Based on the CDR3 plus reference TRBV5-1 and TRBJ1-3, the full variable domain is KAGVTQTPRYLIKTRGQQVTLSCSPISGHRSVSWYQQTPGQGLQFLFEYFSETQRNKGNFPGRFSGRQFSNSRSEMNVSTLELGDSALYLCASSGGASGNTIYFGEGSWLTVV.

The genes are TRBV19 and TRBJ1-5, with 11 bases aligning to TRBD1. CDR1 is LNHDA, CDR2 SQIVND, per germline (reference sequence). The CDR3 extends over 15 amino acids. With 6 bases clipped from V and 5 bases from J, the junction kept 6 bases outside the gene matches. CDR3 sequence (DNA): TGTGCCAGTAGGAGGGGGACAGGGGGTGATCAGCCCCAGCATTTT. It translates to CASRRGTGGDQPQHF.

This rearrangement joins TRBV5-4 to TRBJ2-7, with no clear D. The V gene lost 1 base and the J gene lost 0 bases, with 2 bases spanning the gap. The CDR3 is made up of 12 amino acids. CDR1 and CDR2 from the germline V gene are SGHNT and YYREEE (reference sequence). The CDR3 DNA is TGTGCCAGCAGCTTGAGCTCCTACGAGCAGTACTTC. It encodes CASSLSSYEQYF.

This chain connects TRBV27 to TRBJ1-4, with D possibly TRBD1 on 5 matching bases. The V gene's germline CDR1 is MNHEY and CDR2 SMNVEV (reference sequence). V was pared by 5 bases and J by 0 bases, with 10 bases between. The CDR3 is 15 amino acids. As DNA, the CDR3 is TGTGCCAGCAGTGGGGCAGGCGCAACTAATGAAAAACTGTTTTTT. It codes for CASSGAGATNEKLFF.

On this clone itself: The identical CDR3 is also encoded by other nucleotide sequences in the sample. V gene TRBV6-6 combines with J gene TRBJ2-7; D possibly corresponds to TRBD2 (6 bases). Germline V CDR1 and CDR2: MNHNY, SVGAGI (reference sequence). The CDR3 has 11 amino acids. The V end was cut by 3 bases, the J end by 7 bases, with 7 bases between. The CDR3 protein is CASSYGGEQYF. In DNA, the CDR3 is TGTGCCAGCAGTTATGGGGGGGAGCAGTACTTC.

This clone was recorded only once. The chain combines TRBV10-3 with TRBJ2-5; possible D gene TRBD1, 6 bases. The CDR3 contains 14 residues. Trimming removed 4 bases at V and 4 bases at J, with 13 bases between. Germline CDR1 is ENHRY and CDR2 is SYGVKD. CDR3 in DNA: TGTGCCATCAGTGTCCAGGGGATGGGAGAGACCCAGTACTTC. Translated, it gives CAISVQGMGETQYF.

This clone was found once. The chain uses TRBV7-2 and TRBJ1-2; D not certain. The length of the CDR3 is 13 residues. V dropped 5 bases and J dropped 5 bases, with 12 bases sitting between them. Germline CDR1 SGHTA, CDR2 FQGNSA. The CDR3 loop is CASSPMISYGYTF. CDR3 coding DNA: TGTGCCAGCAGCCCGATGATAAGTTATGGCTACACCTTC.

The chain combines TRBV27 with TRBJ2-5; 12 bases align to TRBD2. Germline V lookup: CDR1 MNHEY, CDR2 SMNVEV (reference sequence). V shed 5 bases and J 5 bases; nucleotides not matched to a gene: 12. This CDR3 is built from 17 residues. CDR3 residues: CASSPLWTSGMGETQYF. The CDR3 DNA sequence: TGTGCCAGCAGTCCACTCTGGACTAGCGGGATGGGTGAGACCCAGTACTTC.

The rearrangement links TRBV7-6 to TRBJ1-1, with TRBD1 as a possible D gene (5 bases). Trimming took off 1 base at V and 5 bases at J, with 11 bases between the two ends. This CDR3 is built from 14 residues. The germline V gene has CDR1 SGHVS and CDR2 FNYEAQ. In DNA, the CDR3 is TGTGCCAGCAGCTTAGACTCAGGGAGGACTGAAGCTTTCTTT. Protein sequence: CASSLDSGRTEAFF. Full variable domain (missing parts from reference TRBV7-6 and TRBJ1-1): GAGVSQSPRYKVTKRGQDVALRCDPISGHVSLYWYRQALGQGPEFLTYFNYEAQQDKSGLPNDRFSAERPEGSISTLTIQRTEQRDSAMYRCASSLDSGRTEAFFGQGTRLTVV.

The chain links TRBV4-1 to TRBJ2-7; D remains unclear. Germline CDR1 and CDR2: MGHRA and YSYEKL. Trimming removed 1 base from V and 3 bases from J, with 7 bases in between. This CDR3 has 13 amino acids. The CDR3: CASSQGSGYEQYF. In DNA form, the CDR3 reads TGCGCCAGCAGCCAAGGGTCAGGCTACGAGCAGTACTTC.